The clone carrying this T cell receptor (beta chain) was seen many times. Its antigen is still unknown. CDR1 PRHDT and CDR2 FYEKMQ come from the germline V gene (reference sequence). The CDR3 extends over 16 amino acids. After removal of 4 bases from V and 3 bases from J, the junction contained 6 bases not matched to a gene. TCRdb passed the reads through MiXCR, listing each CDR3 protein once. Among 110,000 or so distinct CDR3 sequences listed, more than 30% were seen once. This entry comes from a study of T cell repertoires in cytomegalovirus infection. Study-level findings and limits: HLA-C-restricted CMV clonotypes gave the most frequent clonotype in two of eight donors.

This TCR was recovered from a human donor in good health (CMV status not recorded). Some clones in this sample may be carry-over from other donors' samples. The material sequenced was CD8+ T cells from cultured PBMCs, taken from culture after CMV antigen stimulation. The chain combines TRBV13 with TRBJ2-3; 11 bases are shared with TRBD1. CDR3 protein: CASSSPRDRGTDTQYF. CDR3 DNA: TGTGCCAGCAGCTCCCCCCGGGACAGGGGGACAGATACGCAGTATTTT.